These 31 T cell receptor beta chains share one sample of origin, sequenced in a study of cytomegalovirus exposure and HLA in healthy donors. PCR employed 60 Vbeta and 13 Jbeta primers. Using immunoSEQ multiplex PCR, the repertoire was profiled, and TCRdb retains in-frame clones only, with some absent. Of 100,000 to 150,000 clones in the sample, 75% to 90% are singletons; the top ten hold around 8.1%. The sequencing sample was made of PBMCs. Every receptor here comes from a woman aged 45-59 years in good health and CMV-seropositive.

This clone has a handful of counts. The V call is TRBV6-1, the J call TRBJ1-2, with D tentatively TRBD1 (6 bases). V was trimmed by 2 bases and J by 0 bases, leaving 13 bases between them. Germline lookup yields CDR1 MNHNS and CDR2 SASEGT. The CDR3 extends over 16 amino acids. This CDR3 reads CASSELTGSSNYGYTF. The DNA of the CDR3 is TGTGCCAGCAGTGAACTTACAGGGTCGTCTAACTATGGCTACACCTTC.

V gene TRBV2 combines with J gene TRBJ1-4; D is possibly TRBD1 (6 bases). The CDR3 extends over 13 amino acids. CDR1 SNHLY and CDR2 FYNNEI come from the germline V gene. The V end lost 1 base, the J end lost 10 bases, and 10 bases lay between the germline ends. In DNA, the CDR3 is TGTGCCAGCAGTGAAGGGGGGACACTAAAACTGTTTTTT. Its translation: CASSEGGTLKLFF.

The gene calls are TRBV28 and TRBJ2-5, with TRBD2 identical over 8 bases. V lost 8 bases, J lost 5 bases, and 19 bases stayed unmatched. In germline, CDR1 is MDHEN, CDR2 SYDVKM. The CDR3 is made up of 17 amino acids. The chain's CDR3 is CASSGFSAGEGRETQYF. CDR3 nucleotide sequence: TGTGCCAGCTCGGGGTTCTCAGCGGGAGAAGGCAGGGAGACCCAGTACTTC.

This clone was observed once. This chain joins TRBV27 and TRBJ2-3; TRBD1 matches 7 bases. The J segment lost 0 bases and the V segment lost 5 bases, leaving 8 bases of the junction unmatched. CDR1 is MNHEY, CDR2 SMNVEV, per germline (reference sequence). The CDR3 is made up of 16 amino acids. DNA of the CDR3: TGTGCCAGCAGTCAATTGGGACAGCTCAGCACAGATACGCAGTATTTT. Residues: CASSQLGQLSTDTQYF.

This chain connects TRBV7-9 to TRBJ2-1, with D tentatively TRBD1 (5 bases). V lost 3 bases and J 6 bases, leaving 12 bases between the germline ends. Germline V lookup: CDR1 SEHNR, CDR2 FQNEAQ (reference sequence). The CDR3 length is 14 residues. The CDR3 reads CASSFNRFSNEQFF. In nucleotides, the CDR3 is TGTGCCAGCAGCTTCAACAGGTTTAGCAATGAGCAGTTCTTC.

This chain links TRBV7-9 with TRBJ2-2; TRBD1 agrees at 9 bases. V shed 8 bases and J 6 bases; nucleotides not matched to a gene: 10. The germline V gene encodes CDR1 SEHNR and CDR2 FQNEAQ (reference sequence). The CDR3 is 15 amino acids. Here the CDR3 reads CASGNRDRDPGELFF. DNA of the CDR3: TGTGCCAGCGGAAACCGGGACAGGGATCCCGGGGAGCTGTTTTTT.

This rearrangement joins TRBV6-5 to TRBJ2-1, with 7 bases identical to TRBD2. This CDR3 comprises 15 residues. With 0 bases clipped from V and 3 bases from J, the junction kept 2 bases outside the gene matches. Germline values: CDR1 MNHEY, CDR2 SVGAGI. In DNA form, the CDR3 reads TGTGCCAGCAGTTACTCTGGCGGGGGCTACAATGAGCAGTTCTTC. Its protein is CASSYSGGGYNEQFF.

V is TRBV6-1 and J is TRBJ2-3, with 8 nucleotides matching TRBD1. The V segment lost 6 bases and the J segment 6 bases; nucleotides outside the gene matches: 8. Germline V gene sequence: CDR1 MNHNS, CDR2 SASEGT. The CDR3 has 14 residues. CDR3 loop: CASRDQGAPDTQYF. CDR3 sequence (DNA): TGTGCCAGCAGAGACCAGGGGGCTCCCGATACGCAGTATTTT.

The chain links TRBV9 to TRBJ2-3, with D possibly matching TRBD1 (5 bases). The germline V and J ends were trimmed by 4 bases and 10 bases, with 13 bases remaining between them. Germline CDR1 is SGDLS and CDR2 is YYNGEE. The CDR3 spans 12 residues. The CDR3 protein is CASSPQGFAQYF. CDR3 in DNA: TGTGCCAGCAGCCCCCAGGGATTTGCGCAGTATTTT.

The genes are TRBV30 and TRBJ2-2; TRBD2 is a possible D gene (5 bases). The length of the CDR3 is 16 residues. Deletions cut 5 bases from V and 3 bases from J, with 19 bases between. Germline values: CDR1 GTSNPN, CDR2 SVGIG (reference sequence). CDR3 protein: CAWYRTLTSDTGELFF. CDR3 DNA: TGTGCCTGGTACCGGACCCTCACTAGTGACACCGGGGAGCTGTTTTTT. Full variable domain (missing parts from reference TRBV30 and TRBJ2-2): SQTIHQWPATLVQPVGSPLSLECTVEGTSNPNLYWYRQAAGRGLQLLFYSVGIGQISSEVPQNLSASRPQDRQFILSSKKLLLSDSGFYLCAWYRTLTSDTGELFFGEGSRLTVL.

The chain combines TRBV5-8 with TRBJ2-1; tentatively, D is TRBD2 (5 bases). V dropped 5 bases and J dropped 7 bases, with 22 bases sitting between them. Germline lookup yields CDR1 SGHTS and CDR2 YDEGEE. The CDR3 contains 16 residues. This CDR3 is CASSLPGSSLMNEQFF. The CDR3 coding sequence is TGTGCCAGCAGTCTCCCGGGAAGTAGTCTGATGAATGAGCAGTTCTTC.

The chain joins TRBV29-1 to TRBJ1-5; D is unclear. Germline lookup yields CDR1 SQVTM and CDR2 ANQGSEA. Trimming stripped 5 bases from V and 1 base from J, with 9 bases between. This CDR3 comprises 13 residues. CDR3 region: CSVCGVSNQPQHF. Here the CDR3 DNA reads TGCAGCGTTTGCGGGGTAAGCAATCAGCCCCAGCATTTT. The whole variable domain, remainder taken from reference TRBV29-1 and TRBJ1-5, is SAVISQKPSRDICQRGTSLTIQCQVDSQVTMMFWYRQQPGQSLTLIATANQGSEATYESGFVIDKFPISRPNLTFSTLTVSNMSPEDSSIYLCSVCGVSNQPQHFGDGTRLSIL.

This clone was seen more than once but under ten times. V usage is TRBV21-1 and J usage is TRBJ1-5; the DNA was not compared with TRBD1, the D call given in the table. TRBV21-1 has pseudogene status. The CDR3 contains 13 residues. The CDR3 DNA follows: TGTGCCGGTGAACAGGGGTCGGAGCAGCCCCAGCATTTT. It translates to CAGEQGSEQPQHF.

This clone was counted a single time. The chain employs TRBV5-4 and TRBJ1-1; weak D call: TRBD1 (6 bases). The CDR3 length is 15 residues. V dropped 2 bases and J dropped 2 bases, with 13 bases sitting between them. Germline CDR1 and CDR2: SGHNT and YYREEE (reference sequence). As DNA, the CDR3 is TGTGCCAGCAGCTTAAAAAAACAGGGAAACACTGAAGCTTTCTTT. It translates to CASSLKKQGNTEAFF.

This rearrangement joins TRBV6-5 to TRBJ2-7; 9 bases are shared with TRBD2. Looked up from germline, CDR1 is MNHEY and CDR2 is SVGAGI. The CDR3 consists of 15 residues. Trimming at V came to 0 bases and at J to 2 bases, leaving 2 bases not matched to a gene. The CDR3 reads CASSYSAGGTYEQYF. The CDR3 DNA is TGTGCCAGCAGTTACTCGGCGGGGGGGACCTACGAGCAGTACTTC.

Here the CDR3 reads CAWRGGGSNNQPQHF. The CDR3 nucleotides read TGTGCCTGGAGAGGGGGCGGGTCGAACAATCAGCCCCAGCATTTT. The chain carries TRBV30 and TRBJ1-5, with TRBD1 identical over 7 bases. J was trimmed by 3 bases and V by 3 bases; bases with no gene match: 8. Germline V gives CDR1 GTSNPN, CDR2 SVGIG (reference sequence). The CDR3 has 15 amino acids.

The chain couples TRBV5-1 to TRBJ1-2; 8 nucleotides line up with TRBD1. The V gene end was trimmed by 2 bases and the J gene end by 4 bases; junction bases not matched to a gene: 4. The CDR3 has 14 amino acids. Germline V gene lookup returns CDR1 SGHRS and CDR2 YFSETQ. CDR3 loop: CASSFTGGSYGYTF. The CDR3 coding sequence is TGCGCCAGCAGCTTTACAGGGGGATCCTATGGCTACACCTTC.

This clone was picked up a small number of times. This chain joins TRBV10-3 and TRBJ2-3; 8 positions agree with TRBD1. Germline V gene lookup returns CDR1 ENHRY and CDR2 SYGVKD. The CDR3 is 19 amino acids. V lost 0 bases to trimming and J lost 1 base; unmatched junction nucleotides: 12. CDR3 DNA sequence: TGTGCCATCAGTGAGTCGATGCTCCCGGGACAGGTGCGCACAGATACGCAGTATTTT. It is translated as CAISESMLPGQVRTDTQYF.

CDR3 sequence (DNA): TGTGCCTGGAGTGTAAGTCTTTGGGGCGCCGAAGCTTTCTTT. Translating it yields CAWSVSLWGAEAFF. This chain connects TRBV30 to TRBJ1-1; possibly TRBD1 for D (5 bases). V was pared by 0 bases and J by 8 bases, with 16 bases between. This CDR3 contains 14 residues. Germline V lookup: CDR1 GTSNPN, CDR2 SVGIG (reference sequence).

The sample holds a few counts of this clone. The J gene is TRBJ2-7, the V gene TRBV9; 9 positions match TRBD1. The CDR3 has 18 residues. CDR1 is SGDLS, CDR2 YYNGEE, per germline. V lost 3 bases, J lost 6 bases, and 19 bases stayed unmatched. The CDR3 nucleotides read TGTGCCAGCAGCGGATCCGGGACAGGGTACGGAGGTAGAGGCGAGCAGTACTTC. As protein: CASSGSGTGYGGRGEQYF.

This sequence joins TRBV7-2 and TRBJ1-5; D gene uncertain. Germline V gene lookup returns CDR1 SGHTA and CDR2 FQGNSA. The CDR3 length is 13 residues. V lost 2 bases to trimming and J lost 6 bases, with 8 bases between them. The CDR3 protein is CASSLSRGQPQHF. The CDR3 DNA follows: TGTGCCAGCAGCTTATCCCGGGGTCAGCCCCAGCATTTT.

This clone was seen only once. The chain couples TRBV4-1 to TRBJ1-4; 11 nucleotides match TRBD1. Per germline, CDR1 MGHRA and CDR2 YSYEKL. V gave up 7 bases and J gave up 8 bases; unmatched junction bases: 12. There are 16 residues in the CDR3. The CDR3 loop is CASTPPVGQGAEKLFF. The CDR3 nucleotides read TGCGCCAGCACCCCGCCGGTCGGACAGGGGGCAGAAAAACTGTTTTTT.

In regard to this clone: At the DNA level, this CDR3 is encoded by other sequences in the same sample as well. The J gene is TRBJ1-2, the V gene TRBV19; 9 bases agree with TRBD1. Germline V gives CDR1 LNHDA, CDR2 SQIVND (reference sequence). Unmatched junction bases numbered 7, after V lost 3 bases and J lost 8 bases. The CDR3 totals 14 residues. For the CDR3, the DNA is TGTGCCAGTAGTATTCGGGACAGGGTCGAAGGCTACACCTTC. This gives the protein CASSIRDRVEGYTF.

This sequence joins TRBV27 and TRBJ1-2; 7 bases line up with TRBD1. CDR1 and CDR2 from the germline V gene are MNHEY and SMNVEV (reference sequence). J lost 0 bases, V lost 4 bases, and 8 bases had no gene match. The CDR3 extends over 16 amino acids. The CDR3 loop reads CASSSAQDRTNYGYTF. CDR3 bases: TGTGCCAGCAGTTCTGCCCAGGACAGGACTAACTATGGCTACACCTTC.

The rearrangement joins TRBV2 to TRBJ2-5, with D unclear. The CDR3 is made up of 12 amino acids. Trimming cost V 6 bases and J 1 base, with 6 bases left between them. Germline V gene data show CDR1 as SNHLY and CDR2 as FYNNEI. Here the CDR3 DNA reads TGTGCCAGCAGGGAACGCCAAGAGACCCAGTACTTC. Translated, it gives CASRERQETQYF.

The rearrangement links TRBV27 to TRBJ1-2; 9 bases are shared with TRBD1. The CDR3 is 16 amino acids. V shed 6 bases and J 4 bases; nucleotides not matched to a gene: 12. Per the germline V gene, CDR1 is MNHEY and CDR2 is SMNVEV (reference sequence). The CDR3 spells CASSPGAGTGFYGYTF. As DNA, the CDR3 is TGTGCCAGCAGCCCTGGGGCCGGGACAGGGTTCTATGGCTACACCTTC.

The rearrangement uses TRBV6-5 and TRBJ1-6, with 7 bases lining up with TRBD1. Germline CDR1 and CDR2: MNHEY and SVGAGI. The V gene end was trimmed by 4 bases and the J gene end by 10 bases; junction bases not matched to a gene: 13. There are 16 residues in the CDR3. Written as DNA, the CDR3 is TGTGCCAGCAGTTCCATAACAGGGGCGGTGGAGTCACCCCTCCACTTT. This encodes CASSSITGAVESPLHF.

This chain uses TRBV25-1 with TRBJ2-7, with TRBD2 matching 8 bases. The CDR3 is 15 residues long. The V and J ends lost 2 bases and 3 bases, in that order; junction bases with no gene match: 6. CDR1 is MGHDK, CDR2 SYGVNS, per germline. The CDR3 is CASSEPGGASYEQYF. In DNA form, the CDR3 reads TGTGCCAGCAGTGAACCCGGGGGGGCGAGCTACGAGCAGTACTTC.

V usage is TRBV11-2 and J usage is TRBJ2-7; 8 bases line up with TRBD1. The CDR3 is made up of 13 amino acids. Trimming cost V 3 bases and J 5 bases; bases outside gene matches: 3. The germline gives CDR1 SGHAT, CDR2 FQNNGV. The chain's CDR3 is CASSFGQGNEQYF. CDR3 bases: TGTGCCAGCAGCTTCGGACAGGGTAACGAGCAGTACTTC.

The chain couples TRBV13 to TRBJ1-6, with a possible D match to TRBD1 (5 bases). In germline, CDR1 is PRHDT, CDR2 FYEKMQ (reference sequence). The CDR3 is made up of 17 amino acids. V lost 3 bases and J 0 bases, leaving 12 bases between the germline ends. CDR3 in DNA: TGTGCCAGCAGCTTGGGACTGCCGAGCTCCTATAATTCACCCCTCCACTTT. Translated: CASSLGLPSSYNSPLHF.

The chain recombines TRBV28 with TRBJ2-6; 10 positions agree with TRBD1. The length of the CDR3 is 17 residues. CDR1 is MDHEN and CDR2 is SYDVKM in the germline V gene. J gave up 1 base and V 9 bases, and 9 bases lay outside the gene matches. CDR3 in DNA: TGTGCCAGTTGGCCGGGACAGGGGCCGTCTGGGGCCAACGTCCTGACTTTC. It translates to CASWPGQGPSGANVLTF.